This T cell receptor (beta chain) was found in a study of vaccination effects on CD4 cells after COVID-19. A word on this clone: As yet, its antigen is unknown.

Antigen-specific CD4+ T cells were expanded (with viral peptide pools) by the ViraFEST assay ahead of sequencing. It was after roughly ten days of culture that CD4+ T cells were isolated. The vaccine given was either BNT162b2 or mRNA-1273, in two doses. TCRdb's copy holds only in-frame clones and misses some; the assay was immunoSEQ multiplex PCR. The table has more than 50,000 clones, about 80% seen once; the top ten hold 0.8% to 1%. Trimming removed 1 base at V and 5 bases at J, with 18 bases between. The CDR3 runs 16 residues. Germline V lookup: CDR1 SGHRS, CDR2 YFSETQ. V is TRBV5-1 and J is TRBJ1-1, with D hard to call. The TCR sequence derives from a human donor who received a COVID-19 vaccine. The material was CD4+ T cells from PBMCs cultured with HCoV-OC43 spike peptides, obtained after COVID-19 vaccination. The subset denotes: HCoV-OC43 spike overlapping peptide pool stimulation. This chain's CDR3 is CASSLWAEGGGTEAFF. DNA for the CDR3: TGCGCCAGCAGCTTGTGGGCAGAGGGCGGTGGAACTGAAGCTTTCTTT. The complete variable domain, with remaining parts taken from reference TRBV5-1 and TRBJ1-1, reads KAGVTQTPRYLIKTRGQQVTLSCSPISGHRSVSWYQQTPGQGLQFLFEYFSETQRNKGNFPGRFSGRQFSNSRSEMNVSTLELGDSALYLCASSLWAEGGGTEAFFGQGTRLTVV.